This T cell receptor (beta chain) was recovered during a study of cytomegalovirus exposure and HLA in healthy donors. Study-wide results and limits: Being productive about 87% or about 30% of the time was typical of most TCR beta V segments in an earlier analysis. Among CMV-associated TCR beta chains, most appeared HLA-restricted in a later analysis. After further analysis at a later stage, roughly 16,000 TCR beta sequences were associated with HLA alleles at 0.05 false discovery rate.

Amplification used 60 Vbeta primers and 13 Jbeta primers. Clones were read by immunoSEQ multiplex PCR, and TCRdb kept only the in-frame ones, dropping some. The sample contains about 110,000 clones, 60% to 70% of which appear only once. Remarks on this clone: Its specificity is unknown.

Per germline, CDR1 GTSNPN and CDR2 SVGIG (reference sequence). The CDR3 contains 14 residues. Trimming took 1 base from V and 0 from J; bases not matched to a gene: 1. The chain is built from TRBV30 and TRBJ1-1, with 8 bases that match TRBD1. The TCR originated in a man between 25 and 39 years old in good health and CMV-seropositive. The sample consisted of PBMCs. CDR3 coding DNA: TGTGCCTGGAGTGGGGACAGGCTGAACACTGAAGCTTTCTTT. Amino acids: CAWSGDRLNTEAFF.